This T cell receptor (beta chain) came from a study of shared clonotypes between healthy human individuals (dated by TCRdb to the early 2020s). In the study overall: The cohort included three men and a couple of women between 18 and 49 years of age. Each donor's leukapheresis produced roughly between about 0.8 and 8.9 billion PBMCs. For each donor, CD4 naive and CD4 memory were each given three plates, CD8 naive was given two plates, and CD8 memory was given one plate. To estimate repertoire size and how much clonotype sharing occurs between individuals, the study deeply sequenced the blood TCR repertoires of 4 to 6 healthy adults. To increase sequencing depth and limit assay-specific biases, different laboratories used diverse techniques to prepare libraries and sequence TCR repertoires.

Comment on this clone: The antigen this receptor binds is unknown. The record has no base qualities; no much larger clone is one base away.

Based on the germline V gene (reference sequence), the CDR1 and CDR2 sequences are LNHDA and SQIVND. V loses 3 bases at its end and J loses 4 bases; junction bases beyond the gene matches: 9. The CDR3, from cysteine to phenylalanine, totals 15 residues. CDR3 DNA only is kept here, 45 bases in frame from base 1. Healthy HIV-negative adults with no recently reported acute infections or vaccinations were included as donors. Every donor was a Caucasian adult residing in Nashville, Tennessee, USA. CD8 memory samples were composed of magnetically selected CD45RO+ cells combined with CCR7-negative CD45RA+ effector memory (TemRA) cells. Blood was obtained by leukapheresis, after which PBMCs were separated by Ficoll-Histopaque density gradient centrifugation and cryopreserved in liquid nitrogen vapor phase. Analytical flow cytometry was used to check the purity and quantity of every magnetically sorted T cell population. From each sorted fraction, genomic DNA was isolated and quantified by UV absorbance on a Nanodrop 2000c.

The paper as a whole reports these results and caveats: Sampling was limited to blood, and TCR repertoires in tissue likely differ from TCR repertoires in blood. Compared with non-shared clonotypes, the clonotypes found in all four sorted-subset donors had higher generation probabilities. Sharing across a handful of donors was observed for around 5% of naive CD4, 3% to 3.5% of naive CD8, 2% to 2.5% of memory CD4, and 0.4% of memory CD8 clonotypes. Because the study included only a small number of donors, the genetic and exposure-history diversity represented was limited. Even with the large sequencing depth, rarefaction of the sorted-subset datasets indicated that sequencing was incomplete. Pairwise subsampling indicated that sequencing depth was expected to affect the degree of clonotype sharing among donors. Naive subsets generally had larger estimated clonotype richness than memory subsets did.

TCR CDR3 regions were amplified from genomic DNA by multiplex PCR using the deep immunoSEQ assay. Genomic DNA extracted from each cell subset was distributed evenly over all wells of several immunoSEQ 96-well plates, and each plate served as one replicate. Each replicate PCR for sorted subsets received roughly 0.2 ug genomic DNA, equal to around 32,000 T cell genomes. Purified libraries were measured with a Qubit 3.0 fluorometer, size-checked on a Bioanalyzer 2100, and measured again with the KAPA Library Quantification kit. Every immunoSEQ 96-well plate was sequenced on a dedicated single-read 150-cycle Illumina NextSeq 550 flow cell. Concerning the study's data processing: The immunoSEQ output contained only junctional sequences without quality scores, so filtering could not match that applied to full-length reads. To assign V/J genes and CDR3, sequences were annotated using PyIR, a Python wrapper for IgBLAST v1.9, with IMGT germline references. Reads with weak V/J assignments (E-value above 1e-6), missing CDR3, stop codons, out-of-frame junctions, or ambiguous translated residues were removed. V3J clonotypes were defined as sequences sharing the same inferred V gene, J gene, and CDR3 amino acid sequence. To compute the percentage overlap between repertoires, the number of shared unique clonotypes was divided by the size of the smaller repertoire. Repertoire richness was assessed with RTK rarefaction, the Chao1 estimator, and Recon v2.1 estimates of unobserved clonotypes. For all TCRbeta clonotypes obtained by the gDNA method from four donors, generation probabilities were computed with OLGA. TCRdb took this table from immuneACCESS and kept in-frame rearrangements with V and J called. Such tables lack part of the clones; where checked against another copy, unresolved V genes explain under half of the gap, and the rest is unexplained. The V and J calls and clone size were taken over from that table, and D and trimming were inferred from the DNA. For this sample there are fewer than 130,000 clones; approximately 65% appear just once. The ten biggest clones cover roughly 22% of the sample.

This TCR came from a woman aged 25 to 39 in good health. This chain is built from TRBV19 and TRBJ2-7; 7 middle bases align to TRBD2. The specimen was memory CD8+ T cells sorted from blood. The sample's cell subset or site label, in plain terms: CD45RO+ cells pooled with CCR7-negative TemRA cells. CDR3 protein: CASSIGAGWLYEQYF. In nucleotides, the sequence is TGTGCCAGTAGTATCGGAGCGGGATGGTTGTACGAGCAGTACTTC.